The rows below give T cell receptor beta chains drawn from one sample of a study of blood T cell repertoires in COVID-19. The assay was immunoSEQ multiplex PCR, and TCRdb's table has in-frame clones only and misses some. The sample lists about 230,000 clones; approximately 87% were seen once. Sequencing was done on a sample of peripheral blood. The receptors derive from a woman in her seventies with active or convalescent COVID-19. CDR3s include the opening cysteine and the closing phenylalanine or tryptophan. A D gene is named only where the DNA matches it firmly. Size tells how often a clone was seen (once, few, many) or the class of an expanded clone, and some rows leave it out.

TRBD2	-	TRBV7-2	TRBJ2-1	TGTGCCAGCAGCGTATCTAGCGGGAGTATTTATGAGCAGTTCTTC	CASSVSSGSIYEQFF
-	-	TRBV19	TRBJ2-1	TGTGCCAGTAGTGCCGGGACTCGAAATTTCGGGCAGTTCTTC	CASSAGTRNFGQFF
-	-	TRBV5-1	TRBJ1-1	TGCGCCAGCAGAGGACTCACTGACACTGAAGCTTTCTTT	CASRGLTDTEAFF
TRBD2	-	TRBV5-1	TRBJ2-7	TGCGCCAGCAGCTTGGGGACTAGCGTAACCTACGAGCAGTACTTC	CASSLGTSVTYEQYF
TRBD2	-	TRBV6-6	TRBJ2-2	TGTGCCAGCAGTCTTAGCGGGAGTCGGGCCGGGGAGCTGTTTTTT	CASSLSGSRAGELFF
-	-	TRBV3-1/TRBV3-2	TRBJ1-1	TGTGCCAGCAGCCAAGCGGGAACGGCATCTTTCTTT	CASSQAGTASFF
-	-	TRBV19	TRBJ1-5	TGTGCCAGTAGTGGGGCTATGGCGGGGAGCAATCAGCCCCAGCATTTT	CASSGAMAGSNQPQHF
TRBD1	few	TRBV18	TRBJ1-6	TGTGCCAGCTCACCACAACAGGGGGCGAGGGATTCACCCCTCCACTTT	CASSPQQGARDSPLHF
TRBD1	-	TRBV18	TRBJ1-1	TGTGCCAGCTCAGCCGGGACAGGGTTCACTGAAGCTTTCTTT	CASSAGTGFTEAFF
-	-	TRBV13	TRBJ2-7	TGTGCCAGCAGCAATCGCGCAGGGATACCCTACGAGCAGTACTTC	CASSNRAGIPYEQYF
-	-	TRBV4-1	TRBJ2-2	TGCGCCAGCAGTCGCCTATCCCCTAAAAACCCGAACACCGGGGAGCTGTTTTTT	CASSRLSPKNPNTGELFF
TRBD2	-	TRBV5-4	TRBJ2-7	TGTGCCAGCAGCCCCTCCGGGGGGGCAGGTTTGTACGAGCAGTACTTC	CASSPSGGAGLYEQYF